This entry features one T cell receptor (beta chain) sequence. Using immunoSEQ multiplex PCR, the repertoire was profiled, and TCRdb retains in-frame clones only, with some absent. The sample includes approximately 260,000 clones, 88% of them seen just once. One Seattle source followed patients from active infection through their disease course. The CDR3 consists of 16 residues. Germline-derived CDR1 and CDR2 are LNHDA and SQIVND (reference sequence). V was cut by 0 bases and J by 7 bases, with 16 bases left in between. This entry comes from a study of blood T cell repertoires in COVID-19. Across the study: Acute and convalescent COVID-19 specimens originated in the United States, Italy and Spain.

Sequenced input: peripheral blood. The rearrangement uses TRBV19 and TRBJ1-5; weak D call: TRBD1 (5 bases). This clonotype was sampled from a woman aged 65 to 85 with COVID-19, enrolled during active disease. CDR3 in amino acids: CASSIELGVEWQPQHF. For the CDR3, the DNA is TGTGCCAGTAGTATAGAGTTAGGGGTAGAATGGCAGCCCCAGCATTTT.